A single sample gave rise to the 17 T cell receptor beta chains below, sequenced in a study of CD8+ T cells in alopecia areata. Investigators isolated RNA and reverse transcribed it into cDNA to act as the sequencing template. Sequencing used immunoSEQ multiplex PCR; TCRdb keeps in-frame clones, though not all of them. The profile covers 180,000 or so clones, with about 51% appearing a single time and over 9% taken by the ten largest. Treatment specified: oral pan-JAK inhibitor, 5-10 mg twice daily. The input for sequencing was CD8+ T cells sorted from blood, taken at roughly week 53, from a patient treated with tofacitinib. The receptors come from a human donor with alopecia areata.

This clone was seen a single time. This chain links TRBV7-2 with TRBJ1-1, with D perhaps TRBD1 (6 bases). V was pared by 0 bases and J by 5 bases, with 19 bases between. The CDR3 spans 17 residues. CDR1 and CDR2 from the germline V gene are SGHTA and FQGNSA. CDR3 residues: CASSLAGQGLIWTEAFF. Here the CDR3 DNA reads TGTGCCAGCAGCTTAGCAGGTCAGGGGCTGATTTGGACTGAAGCTTTCTTT.

This sequence joins TRBV7-2 and TRBJ2-5; D is possibly TRBD1 (7 bases). V lost 5 bases and J 2 bases, leaving 21 bases between the germline ends. The CDR3 runs 17 residues. From germline, CDR1 is SGHTA and CDR2 FQGNSA. CDR3 DNA: TGTGCCAGCAGCCAACCGACAGGGAGGCGGCCTCAAGAGACCCAGTACTTC. Amino acid sequence: CASSQPTGRRPQETQYF.

This clone showed up just a few times. The gene calls are TRBV5-4 and TRBJ2-3; 9 bases align to TRBD1. This CDR3 has 16 residues. Germline V gene sequence: CDR1 SGHNT, CDR2 YYREEE (reference sequence). The V segment lost 4 bases and the J segment 2 bases; nucleotides outside the gene matches: 8. CDR3 DNA: TGTGCCAGCAGCGACGACGGGACAGGGAACACAGATACGCAGTATTTT. This gives the protein CASSDDGTGNTDTQYF.

The CDR3: CASSPENTGELFF. CDR3 sequence (DNA): TGTGCCAGCAGTCCAGAGAACACCGGGGAGCTGTTTTTT. This chain uses TRBV6-1 with TRBJ2-2; no definite D call. The germline V gene encodes CDR1 MNHNS and CDR2 SASEGT. The CDR3 is 13 amino acids. Trimming stripped 5 bases from V and 1 base from J, with 5 bases between.

The rearrangement uses TRBV27 and TRBJ2-3; D gene unclear. V was shortened by 6 bases and J by 5 bases, with 15 bases between the two germline ends. The CDR3 contains 14 residues. CDR1 is MNHEY, CDR2 SMNVEV, per germline (reference sequence). For the CDR3, the DNA is TGTGCCAGCAGGGCCCTCGCGGCCGGAGATACGCAGTATTTT. Amino acid sequence: CASRALAAGDTQYF.

V gene TRBV15 combines with J gene TRBJ2-7; the match to TRBD2 covers 8 bases. J gave up 4 bases and V 11 bases, and 10 bases lay outside the gene matches. CDR3 length equals 13 residues. Germline-derived CDR1 and CDR2 are LNHNV and YYDKDF (reference sequence). The CDR3 loop is CAAGPGGLYEQYF. The CDR3 DNA reads as TGTGCCGCCGGTCCGGGGGGGCTGTACGAGCAGTACTTC.

In this sample, this clone turned up a few times. The chain links TRBV5-6 to TRBJ2-7; D uncertain. This CDR3 region has 15 residues. The V gene's germline CDR1 is SGHDT and CDR2 YYEEEE. V lost 4 bases, J lost 4 bases, and 18 bases lay in between. The CDR3 DNA is TGTGCCAGCAGCCCACGGTCGGCGGTGATGTACGAGCAGTACTTC. Translated, it gives CASSPRSAVMYEQYF.

This clone was picked up many times. The chain has TRBV19 and TRBJ2-5; TRBD1 agrees at 7 bases. From germline, CDR1 is LNHDA and CDR2 SQIVND (reference sequence). The V gene end was trimmed by 6 bases and the J gene end by 3 bases; junction bases not matched to a gene: 16. This CDR3 has 17 residues. This CDR3 reads CASRSSSRNRGEETQYF. As DNA, the CDR3 is TGTGCCAGTAGAAGCTCCTCTCGAAACAGGGGCGAAGAGACCCAGTACTTC.

The rearrangement joins TRBV20-1 to TRBJ2-7, with D perhaps TRBD1 (5 bases). In germline, CDR1 is DFQATT, CDR2 SNEGSKA (reference sequence). This CDR3 has 11 residues. Trimming pared 2 bases from V and 3 bases from J, leaving 5 bases between. The CDR3 DNA is TGCAGTGCTAGACAGGGCTACGAGCAGTACTTC. This encodes CSARQGYEQYF.

This clone was seen a handful of times. The rearrangement uses TRBV5-4 and TRBJ2-5, with a possible D match to TRBD2 (6 bases). Germline V gene sequence: CDR1 SGHNT, CDR2 YYREEE (reference sequence). The CDR3 totals 16 residues. Trimming cost V 5 bases and J 6 bases, with 23 bases left between them. Written as DNA, the CDR3 is TGTGCCAGCAGTCATGGACTGGAGGGAGTTAAAAAGACCCAGTACTTC. As protein: CASSHGLEGVKKTQYF.

The CDR3 loop is CASSLRRGGNQPQHF. The CDR3 DNA reads TGCGCCAGCAGCTTGAGGAGGGGAGGAAATCAGCCCCAGCATTTT. This sequence joins TRBV5-1 and TRBJ1-5; a possible D gene is TRBD1 (5 bases). V was shortened by 1 base and J by 4 bases, with 12 bases between the two germline ends. CDR1 is SGHRS, CDR2 YFSETQ, per germline. The CDR3 totals 15 residues. The full variable domain, its missing parts supplied by reference TRBV5-1 and TRBJ1-5, is KAGVTQTPRYLIKTRGQQVTLSCSPISGHRSVSWYQQTPGQGLQFLFEYFSETQRNKGNFPGRFSGRQFSNSRSEMNVSTLELGDSALYLCASSLRRGGNQPQHFGDGTRLSIL.

Written as DNA, the CDR3 is TGTGCCAGCAGCTTCTCCGTGGGCTCCTACGAGCAGTACTTC. This sequence encodes CASSFSVGSYEQYF. The chain employs TRBV7-9 and TRBJ2-7; the D is unclear. V lost 3 bases to trimming and J lost 0 bases, with 9 bases between them. This CDR3 contains 14 residues. Germline values: CDR1 SEHNR, CDR2 FQNEAQ (reference sequence).

CDR3 nucleotide sequence: TGTGCCAGCAGCGTAACGGGGGCCTCCGGTGAGCAGTTCTTC. This translates into CASSVTGASGEQFF. The chain has TRBV9 and TRBJ2-1; D could derive from TRBD1 or TRBD2 (6 bases each). The germline V gene encodes CDR1 SGDLS and CDR2 YYNGEE. V lost 1 base and J 9 bases, leaving 14 bases between the germline ends. The CDR3 has 14 amino acids.

This sequence joins TRBV9 and TRBJ2-7; 10 bases fit TRBD2. V lost 3 bases and J lost 2; bases outside the gene matches: 5. Germline V lookup: CDR1 SGDLS, CDR2 YYNGEE. The CDR3 has 15 residues. The CDR3 sequence: CASSESSGGTYEQYF. As DNA, the CDR3 is TGTGCCAGCAGCGAATCTAGCGGGGGCACCTACGAGCAGTACTTC.

The chain is built from TRBV6-5 and TRBJ1-2; D is ambiguous. The CDR3 contains 15 residues. With 10 bases removed from V and 0 bases from J, the gap between germline ends came to 18 bases. Germline CDR1 MNHEY, CDR2 SVGAGI. The CDR3 reads CATQGYTGPNYGYTF. CDR3 DNA sequence: TGTGCCACCCAAGGTTACACGGGCCCTAACTATGGCTACACCTTC.

The rearrangement links TRBV4-3 to TRBJ1-1; no clear D gene. CDR3 length: 16 residues. CDR1 is LGHNA, CDR2 YSLEER, per germline. The germline V and J ends were trimmed by 0 bases and 0 bases, with 11 bases remaining between them. Here the CDR3 DNA reads TGCGCCAGCAGCCAAGACTTCATGGGCATGAACACTGAAGCTTTCTTT. Translating gives CASSQDFMGMNTEAFF.

This clone was seen only a few times. The same CDR3 can be traced to other DNA sequences in this sample. This chain connects TRBV10-2 to TRBJ2-7, with D uncertain. This CDR3 comprises 14 residues. Trimming cost V 0 bases and J 4 bases, with 10 bases left between them. CDR1 is WSHSY, CDR2 SAAADI, per germline. CDR3 sequence reads: CASSESTPGYEQYF. The CDR3 DNA sequence: TGCGCCAGCAGTGAGTCGACTCCCGGATACGAGCAGTACTTC.